The entry below gives a single T cell receptor (beta chain) sequence along with its context. The data stem from a study of blood T cell repertoires in COVID-19. The overall study: Both acute and convalescent COVID-19 samples were obtained from the United States, Italy and Spain. T cells, B-cell-depleted T cells, or PBMCs provided the cDNA or gDNA that served as material.

V was shortened by 5 bases and J by 2 bases, with 11 bases between the two germline ends. There are 14 residues in the CDR3. Germline CDR1 SGHTA, CDR2 FQGNSA. Sequencing used immunoSEQ multiplex PCR; TCRdb keeps in-frame clones, though not all of them. The sample has roughly 100,000 clones, 70% to 90% seen once. Patients from Seattle were sampled longitudinally, starting during active infection. The sequencing input was peripheral blood. The origin of this receptor is a human donor with COVID-19, enrolled during active disease. The donor label of this sample is uncertain. The chain employs TRBV7-2 and TRBJ2-3, with TRBD2 as a possible D gene (6 bases). DNA of the CDR3: TGTGCCAGCAGCCACGGACTAATCACAGATACGCAGTATTTT. Encoded protein: CASSHGLITDTQYF.